This entry describes one T cell receptor (beta chain). The CDR3 has 14 residues. V gave up 6 bases and J gave up 0 bases, with 12 bases separating them. The germline gives CDR1 WSHSY, CDR2 SAAADI. This entry comes from a study of shared clonotypes between healthy human individuals. Study-level information: Donors had three CD4 naive, three CD4 memory, two CD8 naive and one CD8 memory plate apiece.

Subsets obtained from CD4+ cells comprised CD45RA+ naive and CD45RA-negative memory cells. Only in-frame clones appear in the TCRdb table, and some are missing; sequencing was by immunoSEQ multiplex PCR. The table shows 2.5 million or so clones, with roughly 92% occurring only once. The chain joins TRBV10-2 to TRBJ2-7; tentatively, D is TRBD2 (6 bases). The sample comprised naive CD4+ T cells sorted from blood. Sample subset: CD45RA+ positively selected. The origin of this receptor is a man aged 18 to 29 in good health. CDR3 sequence reads: CASRGLETSYEQYF. The CDR3 DNA follows: TGCGCCAGCAGGGGACTTGAGACCTCCTACGAGCAGTACTTC.